The present T cell receptor beta chain was sequenced within a study of molecular identifiers for immune sequencing clone quantification. Germline loops: CDR1 SQVTM, CDR2 ANQGSEA. Trimming cost V 0 bases and J 0 bases, with 3 bases left between them. This CDR3 contains 12 residues. A single record per CDR3 protein comes from TCRdb applying MiXCR to the PCR reads. The table lists hundreds of thousands of distinct CDR3 sequences, roughly 27% of them singletons. The source is a human donor in good health. Some libraries in this study had Jurkat cell RNA spiked in. This sequence joins TRBV29-1 and TRBJ2-7; D gene unclear. The sample taken for sequencing was naive CD8+ T cells from blood, with Jurkat cell RNA spiked in. Documented subset: FACS-sorted CD8+CD4-CCR7+CD45RA+ naive T cells. CDR3 sequence: CSVEDVSYEQYF. Here the CDR3 DNA reads TGCAGCGTTGAAGACGTCTCCTACGAGCAGTACTTC.